Below, 8 T cell receptor beta chains from the same sample are listed, as sequenced in a study of T-cell reconstitution after alpha-beta-depleted transplantation in children. Library preparation (for TCRbeta) was performed with unique molecular identifiers. TCRdb independently ran MiXCR on the PCR reads; one entry per CDR3 protein. The data hold fewer than 400,000 distinct CDR3 sequences, with 20% observed a single time. The sample consisted of PBMCs from the stem cell graft donor, taken from the stem cell graft. These receptors all come from a human donor who donated a stem cell graft to a child with acute myeloid leukemia.

This clonotype has only a few counts. The V and J genes are TRBV12-3 or TRBV12-4 and TRBJ2-7; D may be TRBD1 (6 bases). This CDR3 has 15 residues. Trimming left V 3 bases short and J 0 bases short, with 12 bases between. CDR3: CASSFSGVSSYEQYF. CDR3 DNA sequence: TGTGCCAGCAGTTTTTCAGGGGTTAGCTCCTACGAGCAGTACTTC.

At least ten counts were recorded for this clonotype. The rearrangement joins TRBV20-1 to TRBJ2-3; tentative D call: TRBD1 (5 bases). V shed 6 bases and J shed 0 bases, with 10 bases lying between them. The CDR3 runs 13 residues. Germline V lookup: CDR1 DFQATT, CDR2 SNEGSKA (reference sequence). The chain's CDR3 is CSAPGPSTDTQYF. Here the CDR3 DNA reads TGCAGTGCCCCAGGGCCTAGCACAGATACGCAGTATTTT.

In this sample, this clonotype turned up many times. The rearrangement joins TRBV12-3 or TRBV12-4 to TRBJ1-1; D is undetermined. CDR3 size: 11 residues. Trimming removed 7 bases at V and 0 bases at J, with 3 bases between. DNA for the CDR3: TGTGCCAGCAACTTGAACACTGAAGCTTTCTTT. It yields the protein CASNLNTEAFF.

This clonotype was seen at least ten times. The chain carries TRBV20-1 and TRBJ2-7; the match to TRBD2 covers 9 bases. V shed 5 bases, J shed 3 bases, and the junction held 8 bases outside the gene matches. CDR3 length: 14 amino acids. Germline CDR1 DFQATT, CDR2 SNEGSKA (reference sequence). Here the CDR3 reads CSASETSGYYEQYF. CDR3 sequence (DNA): TGCAGTGCTTCTGAGACTAGCGGCTACTACGAGCAGTACTTC.

This clonotype has a count of ten or more. This chain joins TRBV29-1 and TRBJ2-5; no definite D call. Germline CDR1 and CDR2: SQVTM and ANQGSEA. CDR3 length: 14 amino acids. V lost 3 bases, J lost 1 base, and 12 bases lay in between. CDR3 residues: CSVDTGPIQETQYF. CDR3 sequence (DNA): TGCAGCGTTGATACCGGGCCCATCCAAGAGACCCAGTACTTC.

The rearrangement uses TRBV7-6 and TRBJ2-3; possible D gene TRBD2, 6 bases. The CDR3 length is 16 residues. The V gene lost 3 bases and the J gene lost 2 bases, with 15 bases spanning the gap. Germline V gene lookup returns CDR1 SGHVS and CDR2 FNYEAQ. CDR3 in amino acids: CASSFSGTGPTDTQYF. CDR3 DNA: TGTGCCAGCAGCTTCTCCGGGACTGGTCCCACAGATACGCAGTATTTT.

This clonotype was counted only a few times. The chain employs TRBV7-2 and TRBJ1-5; D is unclear. Germline V gene sequence: CDR1 SGHTA, CDR2 FQGNSA. The V and J ends lost 6 bases and 4 bases respectively, with 13 bases between them. This CDR3 spans 14 amino acids. The CDR3 sequence is CASSRRSGNQPQHF. As DNA, the CDR3 is TGTGCCAGCAGTCGGCGCAGTGGTAATCAGCCCCAGCATTTT.

The table lists this clonotype with a few counts. This chain joins TRBV29-1 and TRBJ2-7; tentative D call: TRBD2 (6 bases). Germline V gives CDR1 SQVTM, CDR2 ANQGSEA. V gave up 4 bases and J gave up 5 bases, with 12 bases separating them. The CDR3 is 12 residues long. In DNA, the CDR3 is TGCAGCGTTGCCGGGAGCATCGACGAGCAGTACTTC. It encodes CSVAGSIDEQYF.